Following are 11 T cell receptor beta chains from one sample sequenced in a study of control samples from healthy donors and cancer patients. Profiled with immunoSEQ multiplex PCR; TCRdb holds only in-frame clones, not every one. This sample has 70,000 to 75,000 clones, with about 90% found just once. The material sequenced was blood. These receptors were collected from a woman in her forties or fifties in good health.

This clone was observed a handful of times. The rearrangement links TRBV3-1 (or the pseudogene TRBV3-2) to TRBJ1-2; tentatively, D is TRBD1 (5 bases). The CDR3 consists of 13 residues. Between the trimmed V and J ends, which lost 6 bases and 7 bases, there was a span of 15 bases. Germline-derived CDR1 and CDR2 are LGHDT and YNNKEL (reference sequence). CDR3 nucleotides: TGTGCCAGCAGTGACCCCAGGGCGGGTGGCTACACCTTC. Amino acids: CASSDPRAGGYTF.

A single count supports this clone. CDR3 coding DNA: TGTGCCAGCAGTTTGAGGGGGGCAGGGATGGGAGATGAGCAGTTCTTC. Translation: CASSLRGAGMGDEQFF. V is TRBV27 and J is TRBJ2-1; D could derive from TRBD1 or TRBD2 (6 bases each). The V gene's germline CDR1 is MNHEY and CDR2 SMNVEV (reference sequence). This CDR3 comprises 16 residues. Trimming stripped 3 bases from V and 8 bases from J, with 20 bases between.

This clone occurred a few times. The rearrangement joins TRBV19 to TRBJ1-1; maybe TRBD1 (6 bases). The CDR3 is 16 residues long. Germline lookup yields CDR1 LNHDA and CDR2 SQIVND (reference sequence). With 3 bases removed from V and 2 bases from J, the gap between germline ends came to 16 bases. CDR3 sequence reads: CASSIPPRGANTEAFF. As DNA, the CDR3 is TGTGCCAGTAGTATCCCTCCTCGGGGGGCTAACACTGAAGCTTTCTTT.

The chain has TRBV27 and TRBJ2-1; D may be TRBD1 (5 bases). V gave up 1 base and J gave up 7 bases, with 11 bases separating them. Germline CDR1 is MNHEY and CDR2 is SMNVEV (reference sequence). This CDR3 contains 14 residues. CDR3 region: CASSLYRSRNEQFF. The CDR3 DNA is TGTGCCAGCAGTTTATACAGGTCGCGAAATGAGCAGTTCTTC.

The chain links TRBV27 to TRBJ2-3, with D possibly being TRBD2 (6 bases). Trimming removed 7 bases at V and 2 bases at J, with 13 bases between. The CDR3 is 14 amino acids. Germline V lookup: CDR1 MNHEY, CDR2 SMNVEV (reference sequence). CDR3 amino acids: CASTSGGYTDTQYF. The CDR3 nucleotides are TGTGCCAGCACCTCCGGGGGTTACACAGATACGCAGTATTTT.

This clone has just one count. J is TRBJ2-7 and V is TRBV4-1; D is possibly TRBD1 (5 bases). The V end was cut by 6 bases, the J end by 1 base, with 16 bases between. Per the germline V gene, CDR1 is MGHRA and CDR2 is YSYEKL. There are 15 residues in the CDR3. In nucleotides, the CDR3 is TGCGCCAGCAGGACAGAACATAGCAGTTCCTACGAGCAGTACTTC. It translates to CASRTEHSSSYEQYF.

Here the CDR3 reads CASRRLAGVTDTQYF. The CDR3 nucleotides read TGTGCCAGTAGGAGACTAGCGGGAGTCACAGATACGCAGTATTTT. This chain uses TRBV19 with TRBJ2-3; 12 bases fit TRBD2. J gave up 2 bases and V 6 bases, and 3 bases lay outside the gene matches. The CDR3 is made up of 15 amino acids. CDR1 is LNHDA and CDR2 is SQIVND in the germline V gene (reference sequence).

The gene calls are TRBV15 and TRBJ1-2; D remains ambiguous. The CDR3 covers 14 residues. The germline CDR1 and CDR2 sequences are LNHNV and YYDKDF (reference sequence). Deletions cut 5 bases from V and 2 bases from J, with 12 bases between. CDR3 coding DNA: TGTGCCACCAGCGGAAGGACGGCCAACTATGGCTACACCTTC. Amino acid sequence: CATSGRTANYGYTF.

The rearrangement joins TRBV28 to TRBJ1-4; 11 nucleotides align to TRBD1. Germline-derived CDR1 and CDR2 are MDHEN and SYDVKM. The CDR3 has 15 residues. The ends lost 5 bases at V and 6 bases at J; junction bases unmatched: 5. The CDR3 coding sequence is TGTGCCAGCAGTCCGCGGACAGGGGGCGATGAAAAACTGTTTTTT. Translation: CASSPRTGGDEKLFF.

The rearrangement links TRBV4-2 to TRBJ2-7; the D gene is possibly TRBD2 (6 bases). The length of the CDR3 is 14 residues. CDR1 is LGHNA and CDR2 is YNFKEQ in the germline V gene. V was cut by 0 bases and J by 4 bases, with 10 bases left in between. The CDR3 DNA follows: TGTGCCAGCAGCCAAGATCCGCGGGGATACGAGCAGTACTTC. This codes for CASSQDPRGYEQYF.

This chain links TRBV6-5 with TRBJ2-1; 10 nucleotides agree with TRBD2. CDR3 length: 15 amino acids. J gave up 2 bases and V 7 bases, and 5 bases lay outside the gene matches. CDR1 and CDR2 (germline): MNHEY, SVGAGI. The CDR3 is CASTFLAGAYNEQFF. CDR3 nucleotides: TGTGCCAGCACTTTCCTAGCGGGAGCCTACAATGAGCAGTTCTTC.